This entry features one TCR beta chain sequence. Antigen: not known. TCRdb reprocessed the RT-PCR reads via MiXCR and lists one record per CDR3 protein. The data show under 800,000 distinct CDR3 sequences, 11% to 15% seen once. The entry originates in a study of response to subunit inactivated influenza vaccine. Germline values: CDR1 LGHDT, CDR2 YNNKEL (reference sequence). J was trimmed by 5 bases and V by 0 bases; bases with no gene match: 4. The CDR3 totals 15 residues. Study-wide results and limits: A suggestion made by the authors is that each seasonal influenza vaccination recruits few new T cells.

This chain uses TRBV3-1 with TRBJ2-5; 9 nucleotides agree with TRBD1. This clonotype was obtained from a man over 45 who received an inactivated influenza vaccine. The sample was PBMCs from blood, taken 14 days before vaccination. The CDR3 region has the DNA TGTGCCAGCAGCCAAGAAGGGACAGGGCGGGAGACCCAGTACTTC. It translates to CASSQEGTGRETQYF.